This T cell receptor (beta chain) was recovered during a study of blood T cell repertoires in COVID-19. About the study: Samples of COVID-19 (acute and convalescent) were obtained from the United States, Italy and Spain.

The authors' processing: Reference gene primer amplification gave estimated nucleated cell counts. Repertoires were generated with immunoSEQ multiplex PCR, while TCRdb's copy carries only in-frame clones and drops some. V, J and clone size are taken as reported in that table, and D and trimming were inferred from the DNA itself. The sample holds about 220,000 clones; approximately 81% are singletons and the top ten take roughly 5%. This CDR3 is built from 15 residues. Trimming removed 6 bases from V and 5 bases from J; junction bases left unmatched: 11. Germline V gene sequence: CDR1 MNHEY, CDR2 SVGAGI.

The rearrangement uses TRBV6-5 and TRBJ2-5, with 8 bases fitting TRBD2. The TCR sequence derives from a woman in her sixties or seventies who had recovered from COVID-19. The source material was peripheral blood. This CDR3 is CASRTTGGAMETQYF. As DNA, the CDR3 is TGTGCCAGCAGAACTACCGGGGGGGCCATGGAGACCCAGTACTTC.